This TCR beta chain was obtained from a study of T cell responses to AZD1222 COVID-19 vaccine. With 3 bases removed from V and 3 bases from J, the gap between germline ends came to 15 bases. The germline gives CDR1 MGHDK, CDR2 SYGVNS. CDR3 length: 15 amino acids. Data came from immunoSEQ multiplex PCR; TCRdb stores just in-frame clones and leaves some out. The sample lists about 140,000 clones, 85% to 90% seen once, with roughly 3% in the top ten. The sequences come from peripheral blood, collected on day 0 of AZD1222 vaccination. The chain is built from TRBV25-1 and TRBJ2-7; D is unresolved. The TCR was taken from an adult in good health. Here the CDR3 DNA reads TGTGCCAGCAGTGATTCGGGCCGTGCTGGCTACGAGCAGTACTTC. Protein: CASSDSGRAGYEQYF.